This T cell receptor beta chain was sequenced for a study of blood T cell repertoires in COVID-19. This CDR3 is 13 amino acids long. J lost 1 base, V lost 7 bases, and 3 bases had no gene match. CDR1 and CDR2 from the germline V gene are ENHRY and SYGVKD. Sequenced by immunoSEQ multiplex PCR; TCRdb stores in-frame clones only, minus some. The table records approximately 44,000 clones, over 80% of them present only once. The receptor comes from a human donor in a cohort sampled during active COVID-19. The sequenced sample was peripheral blood. The V call is TRBV10-3, the J call TRBJ2-5, with 7 positions matching TRBD2. CDR3 nucleotide sequence: TGTGCCATCAAGGCTAGCGGCCAAGAGACCCAGTACTTC. Translation: CAIKASGQETQYF.